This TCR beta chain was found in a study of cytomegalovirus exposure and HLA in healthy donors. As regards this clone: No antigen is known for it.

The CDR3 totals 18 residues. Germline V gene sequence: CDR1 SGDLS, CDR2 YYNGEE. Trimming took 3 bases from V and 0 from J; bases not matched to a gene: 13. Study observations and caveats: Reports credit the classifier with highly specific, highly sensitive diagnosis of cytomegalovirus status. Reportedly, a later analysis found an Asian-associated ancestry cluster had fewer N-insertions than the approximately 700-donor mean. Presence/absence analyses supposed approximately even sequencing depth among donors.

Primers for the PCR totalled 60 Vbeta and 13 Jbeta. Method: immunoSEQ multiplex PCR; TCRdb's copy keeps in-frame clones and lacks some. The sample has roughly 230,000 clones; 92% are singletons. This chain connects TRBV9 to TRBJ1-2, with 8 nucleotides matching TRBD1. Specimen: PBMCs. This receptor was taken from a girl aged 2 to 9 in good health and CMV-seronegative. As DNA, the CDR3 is TGTGCCAGCAGCGCCTCAATCCCGGACAGGGCGACTAACTATGGCTACACCTTC. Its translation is CASSASIPDRATNYGYTF.